The 8 T cell receptor beta chains presented below share a single source sample, sequenced in a study of T-cell memory formation after mild COVID-19. One entry per CDR3 protein, called by TCRdb with MiXCR from the 5' RACE reads. The repertoire holds more than 70,000 distinct CDR3 sequences, with around 13% as singletons. The specimen sequenced was PBMCs or a T cell subset sorted from them (not recorded which). The receptors come from an adult woman who had mild COVID-19 (a few samples of this study predate the infection). Cell type and time point are not known.

The J gene is TRBJ1-2, the V gene TRBV7-9; D is undetermined. Between the trimmed V and J ends, which lost 7 bases and 6 bases, there was a span of 12 bases. Germline lookup yields CDR1 SEHNR and CDR2 FQNEAQ (reference sequence). The CDR3 is 12 residues long. CDR3: CASTKWVDGYTF. For the CDR3, the DNA is TGTGCCAGCACCAAGTGGGTAGATGGCTACACCTTC.

This clonotype has ten or more counts. V gene TRBV5-1 combines with J gene TRBJ2-7, with D perhaps TRBD1 (6 bases). V lost 2 bases to trimming and J lost 1 base, with 16 bases between them. Germline CDR1 is SGHRS and CDR2 is YFSETQ. The CDR3 runs 16 residues. The CDR3 DNA reads TGCGCCAGCAGCTTCCCTTCAGGGGTCCGATCCTACGAGCAGTACTTC. It encodes CASSFPSGVRSYEQYF.

This clonotype was detected only a few times. The V and J genes are TRBV7-9 and TRBJ2-3; 12 positions agree with TRBD2. The CDR3 totals 18 residues. CDR1 is SEHNR and CDR2 is FQNEAQ in the germline V gene (reference sequence). V dropped 3 bases and J dropped 0; count of bases not matched to a gene: 7. CDR3 loop: CASSFLAGGASSTDTQYF. Written as DNA, the CDR3 is TGTGCCAGCAGCTTCCTAGCGGGAGGGGCTTCTAGCACAGATACGCAGTATTTT.

Worth noting for this clonotype: A read error may produce the germline difference seen at one junction end. The V call is TRBV7-7, the J call TRBJ2-1; 9 bases agree with TRBD2. This CDR3 is built from 15 residues. Germline values: CDR1 SSHAT, CDR2 FNYEAQ (reference sequence). CDR3 amino acids: CASSFRGRAVDEQFF. CDR3 nucleotide sequence: TGTGCTAGCAGCTTCCGCGGGAGGGCCGTAGATGAGCAGTTCTTC.

The chain uses TRBV2 and TRBJ2-1; 7 nucleotides match TRBD1. CDR3 size: 14 residues. CDR1 and CDR2 from the germline V gene are SNHLY and FYNNEI. The V segment lost 6 bases and the J segment 1 base; nucleotides outside the gene matches: 3. The CDR3 spells CASSETGSYNEQFF. In nucleotides, the CDR3 is TGTGCCAGCAGCGAGACAGGGTCCTACAATGAGCAGTTCTTC.

This clonotype turned up a few times. The chain joins TRBV4-1 to TRBJ1-1; D is ambiguous. V dropped 4 bases and J dropped 0 bases, with 12 bases sitting between them. This CDR3 region has 15 residues. CDR1 MGHRA and CDR2 YSYEKL come from the germline V gene. The DNA for the CDR3 is TGCGCCAGCAGCCCCGGGAGACTCATGAACACTGAAGCTTTCTTT. This codes for CASSPGRLMNTEAFF.

This clonotype was recorded a few times. The rearrangement joins TRBV12-3 or TRBV12-4 to TRBJ2-7; D is unclear. The CDR3 runs to 14 residues. The V gene lost 6 bases and the J gene lost 4 bases, with 16 bases spanning the gap. The CDR3 reads CASSPTSIGYEQYF. DNA of the CDR3: TGTGCCAGCAGCCCGACAAGCATAGGATACGAGCAGTACTTC.

CDR3 loop: CASSLVGETQETQYF. In DNA, the CDR3 is TGTGCCAGCAGCTTAGTTGGGGAGACGCAAGAGACCCAGTACTTC. This chain joins TRBV7-2 and TRBJ2-5; TRBD2 might be the D (5 bases). The V and J ends lost 1 base and 2 bases respectively, with 11 bases between them. CDR3 length: 15 residues. Germline assignment: CDR1 SGHTA and CDR2 FQGNSA. The full variable domain, in which reference TRBV7-2 and TRBJ2-5 provide the parts outside the CDR3, is GAGVSQSPSNKVTEKGKDVELRCDPISGHTALYWYRQSLGQGLEFLIYFQGNSAPDKSGLPSDRFSAERTGGSVSTLTIQRTQQEDSAVYLCASSLVGETQETQYFGPGTRLLVL.